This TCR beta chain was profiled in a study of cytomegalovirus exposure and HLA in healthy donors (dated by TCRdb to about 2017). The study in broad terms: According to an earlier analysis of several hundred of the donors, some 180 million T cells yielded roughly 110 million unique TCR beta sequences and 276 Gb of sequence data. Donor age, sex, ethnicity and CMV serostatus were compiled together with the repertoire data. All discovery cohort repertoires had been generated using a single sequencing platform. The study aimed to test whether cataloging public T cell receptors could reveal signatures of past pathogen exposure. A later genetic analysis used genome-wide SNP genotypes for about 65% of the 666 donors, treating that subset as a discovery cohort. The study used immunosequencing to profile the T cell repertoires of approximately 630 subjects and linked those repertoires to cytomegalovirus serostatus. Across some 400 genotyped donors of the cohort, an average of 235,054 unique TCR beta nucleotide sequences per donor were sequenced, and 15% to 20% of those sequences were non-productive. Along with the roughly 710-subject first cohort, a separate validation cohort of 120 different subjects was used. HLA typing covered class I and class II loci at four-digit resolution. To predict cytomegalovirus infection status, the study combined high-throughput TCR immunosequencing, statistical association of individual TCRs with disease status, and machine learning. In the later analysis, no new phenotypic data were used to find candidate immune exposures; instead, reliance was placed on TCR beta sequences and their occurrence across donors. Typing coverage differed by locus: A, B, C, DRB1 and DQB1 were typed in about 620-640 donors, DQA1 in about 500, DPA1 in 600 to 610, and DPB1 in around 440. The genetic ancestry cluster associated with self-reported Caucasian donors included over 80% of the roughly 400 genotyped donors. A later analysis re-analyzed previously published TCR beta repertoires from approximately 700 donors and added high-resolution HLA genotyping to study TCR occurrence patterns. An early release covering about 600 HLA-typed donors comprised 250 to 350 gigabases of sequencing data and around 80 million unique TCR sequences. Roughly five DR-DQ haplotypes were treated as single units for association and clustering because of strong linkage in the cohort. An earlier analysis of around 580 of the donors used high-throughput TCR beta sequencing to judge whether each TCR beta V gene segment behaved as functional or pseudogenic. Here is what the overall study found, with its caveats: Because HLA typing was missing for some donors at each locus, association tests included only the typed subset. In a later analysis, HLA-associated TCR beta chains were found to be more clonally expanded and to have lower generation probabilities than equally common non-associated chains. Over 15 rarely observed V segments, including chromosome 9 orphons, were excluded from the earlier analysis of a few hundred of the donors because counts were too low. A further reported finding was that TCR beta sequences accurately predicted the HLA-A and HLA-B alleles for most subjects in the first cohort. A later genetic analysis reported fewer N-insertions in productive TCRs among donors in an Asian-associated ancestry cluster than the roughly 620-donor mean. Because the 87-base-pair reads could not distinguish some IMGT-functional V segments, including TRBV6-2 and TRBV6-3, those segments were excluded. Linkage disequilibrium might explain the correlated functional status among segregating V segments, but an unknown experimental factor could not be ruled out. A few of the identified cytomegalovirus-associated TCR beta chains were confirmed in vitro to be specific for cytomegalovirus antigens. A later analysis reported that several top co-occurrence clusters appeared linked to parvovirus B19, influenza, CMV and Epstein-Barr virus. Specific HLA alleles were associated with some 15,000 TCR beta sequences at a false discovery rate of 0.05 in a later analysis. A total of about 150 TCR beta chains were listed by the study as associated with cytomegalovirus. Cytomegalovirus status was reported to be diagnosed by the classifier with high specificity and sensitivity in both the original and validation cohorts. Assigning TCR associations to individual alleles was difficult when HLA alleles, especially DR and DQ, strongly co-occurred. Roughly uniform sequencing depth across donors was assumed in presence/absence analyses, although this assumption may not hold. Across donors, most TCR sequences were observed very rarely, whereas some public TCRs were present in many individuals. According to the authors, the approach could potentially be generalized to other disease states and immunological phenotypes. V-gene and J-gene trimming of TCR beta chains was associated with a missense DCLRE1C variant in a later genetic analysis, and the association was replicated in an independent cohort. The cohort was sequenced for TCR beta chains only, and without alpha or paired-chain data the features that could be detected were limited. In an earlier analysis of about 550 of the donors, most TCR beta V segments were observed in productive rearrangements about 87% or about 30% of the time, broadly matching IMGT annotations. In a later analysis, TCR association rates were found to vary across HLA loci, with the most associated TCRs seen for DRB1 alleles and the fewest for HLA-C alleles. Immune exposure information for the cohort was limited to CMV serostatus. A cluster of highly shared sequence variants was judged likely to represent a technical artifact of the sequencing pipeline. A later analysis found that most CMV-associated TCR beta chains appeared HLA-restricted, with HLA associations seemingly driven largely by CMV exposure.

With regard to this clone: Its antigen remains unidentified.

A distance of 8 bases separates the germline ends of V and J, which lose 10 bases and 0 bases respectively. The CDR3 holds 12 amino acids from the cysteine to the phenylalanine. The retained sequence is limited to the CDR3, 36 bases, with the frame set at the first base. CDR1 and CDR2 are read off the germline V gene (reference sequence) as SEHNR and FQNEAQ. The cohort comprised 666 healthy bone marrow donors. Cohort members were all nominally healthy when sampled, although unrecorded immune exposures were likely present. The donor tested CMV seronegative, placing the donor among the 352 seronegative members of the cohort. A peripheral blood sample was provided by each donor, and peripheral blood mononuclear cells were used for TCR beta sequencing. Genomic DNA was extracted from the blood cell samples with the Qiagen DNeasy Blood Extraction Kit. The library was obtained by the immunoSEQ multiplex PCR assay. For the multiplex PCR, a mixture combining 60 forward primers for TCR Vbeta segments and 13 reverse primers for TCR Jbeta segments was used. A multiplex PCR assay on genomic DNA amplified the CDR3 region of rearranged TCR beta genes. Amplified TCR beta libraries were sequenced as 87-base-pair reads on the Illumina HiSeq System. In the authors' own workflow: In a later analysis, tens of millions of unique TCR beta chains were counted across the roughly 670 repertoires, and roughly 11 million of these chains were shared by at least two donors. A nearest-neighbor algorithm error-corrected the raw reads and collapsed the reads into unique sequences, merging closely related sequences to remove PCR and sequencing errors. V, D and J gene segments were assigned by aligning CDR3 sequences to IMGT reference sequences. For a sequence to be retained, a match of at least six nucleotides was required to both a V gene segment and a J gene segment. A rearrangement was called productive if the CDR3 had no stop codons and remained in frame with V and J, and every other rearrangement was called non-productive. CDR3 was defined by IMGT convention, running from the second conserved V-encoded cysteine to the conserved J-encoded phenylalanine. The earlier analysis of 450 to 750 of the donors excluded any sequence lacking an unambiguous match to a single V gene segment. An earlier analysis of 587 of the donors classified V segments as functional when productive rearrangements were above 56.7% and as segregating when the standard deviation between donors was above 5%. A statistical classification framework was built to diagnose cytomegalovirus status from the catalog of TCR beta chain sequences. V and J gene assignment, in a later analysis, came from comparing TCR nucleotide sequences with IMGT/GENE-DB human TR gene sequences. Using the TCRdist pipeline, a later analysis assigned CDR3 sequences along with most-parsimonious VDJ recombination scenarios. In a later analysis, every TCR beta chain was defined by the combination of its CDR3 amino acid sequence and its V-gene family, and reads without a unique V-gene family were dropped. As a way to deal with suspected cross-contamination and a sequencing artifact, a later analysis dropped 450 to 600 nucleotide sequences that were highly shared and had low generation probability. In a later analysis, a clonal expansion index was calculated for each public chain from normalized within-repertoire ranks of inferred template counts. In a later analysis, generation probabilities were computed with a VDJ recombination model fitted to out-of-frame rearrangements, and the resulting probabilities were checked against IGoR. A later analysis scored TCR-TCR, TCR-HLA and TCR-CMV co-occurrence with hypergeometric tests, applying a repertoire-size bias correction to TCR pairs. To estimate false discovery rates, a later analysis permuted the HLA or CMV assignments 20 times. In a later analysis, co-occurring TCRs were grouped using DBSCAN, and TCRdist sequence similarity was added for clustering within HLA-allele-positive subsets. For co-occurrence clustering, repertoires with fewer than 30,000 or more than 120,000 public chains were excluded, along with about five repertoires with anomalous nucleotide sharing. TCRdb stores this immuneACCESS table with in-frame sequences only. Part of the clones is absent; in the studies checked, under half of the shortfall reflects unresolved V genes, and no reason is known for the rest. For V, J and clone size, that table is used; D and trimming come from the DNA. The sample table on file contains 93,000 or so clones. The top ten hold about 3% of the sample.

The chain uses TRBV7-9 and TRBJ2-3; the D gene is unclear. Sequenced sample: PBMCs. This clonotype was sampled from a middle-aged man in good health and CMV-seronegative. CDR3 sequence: CANNPSTDTQYF. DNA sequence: TGTGCCAACAACCCTAGCACAGATACGCAGTATTTT.